These T cell receptor beta chains were read from a single sample in a study of blood T cell repertoires in COVID-19. Method: immunoSEQ multiplex PCR; TCRdb's copy keeps in-frame clones and lacks some. The data show roughly 96,000 clones, with 82% seen just once and around 18% held by the top ten. The sequenced material came from peripheral blood. The origin of the receptors is a man at least 80 years old with acute or convalescent COVID-19. Both conserved end residues are part of each CDR3. Each record gives: CDR3 protein, CDR3 DNA, V gene, J gene, clone size, D gene. A D gene is named only where the DNA matches it firmly. Only some rows state a clone size, as once, few, many or a class for expanded clones.

CDR3aa: CASSLVLNTEAFF; CDR3nt: TGTGCCAGCAGCTTGGTCTTGAACACTGAAGCTTTCTTT; v_gene: TRBV5-6; j_gene: TRBJ1-1; abundance: once; d_gene: NA
CDR3aa: CASSLGTGQEAFF; CDR3nt: TGTGCCAGCAGCTTGGGGACAGGTCAAGAAGCTTTCTTT; v_gene: TRBV7-9; j_gene: TRBJ1-1; abundance: NA; d_gene: TRBD1
CDR3aa: CSVRGAPSNIQYF; CDR3nt: TGCAGCGTCCGGGGGGCCCCAAGCAACATTCAGTACTTC; v_gene: TRBV29-1; j_gene: TRBJ2-4; abundance: few; d_gene: NA
CDR3aa: CASGGSAYEQYF; CDR3nt: TGTGCCTCCGGAGGCTCTGCCTACGAGCAGTACTTC; v_gene: TRBV30; j_gene: TRBJ2-7; abundance: NA; d_gene: NA
CDR3aa: CASSLGPGITYEQYF; CDR3nt: TGCGCCAGCAGCTTGGGGCCAGGGATTACCTACGAGCAGTACTTC; v_gene: TRBV5-1; j_gene: TRBJ2-7; abundance: NA; d_gene: NA
CDR3aa: CASSVDLDYGYTF; CDR3nt: TGTGCCAGCAGCGTCGACTTGGACTATGGCTACACCTTC; v_gene: TRBV28; j_gene: TRBJ1-2; abundance: NA; d_gene: NA
CDR3aa: CASSPRGRGSDGYTF; CDR3nt: TGTGCCAGCTCACCCCGGGGCAGGGGAAGCGATGGCTACACCTTC; v_gene: TRBV18; j_gene: TRBJ1-2; abundance: NA; d_gene: NA
CDR3aa: CASSSRTGVNTEAFF; CDR3nt: TGTGCCAGCAGTTCCAGGACAGGGGTTAACACTGAAGCTTTCTTT; v_gene: TRBV6-2/TRBV6-3; j_gene: TRBJ1-1; abundance: NA; d_gene: TRBD1
CDR3aa: CASSYHTGVNEQYF; CDR3nt: TGTGCCAGCAGTTACCATACCGGGGTAAACGAGCAGTACTTC; v_gene: TRBV6-2/TRBV6-3; j_gene: TRBJ2-7; abundance: NA; d_gene: NA
CDR3aa: CASMAGQGKGNQPQHF; CDR3nt: TGTGCCAGTATGGCGGGACAGGGGAAAGGCAATCAGCCCCAGCATTTT; v_gene: TRBV19; j_gene: TRBJ1-5; abundance: few; d_gene: TRBD1
CDR3aa: CASSSNSRGFDPEAFF; CDR3nt: TGTGCCAGCAGTTCGAACAGCAGGGGATTTGACCCTGAAGCTTTCTTT; v_gene: TRBV6-2/TRBV6-3; j_gene: TRBJ1-1; abundance: NA; d_gene: NA
CDR3aa: CASRDLNTEAFF; CDR3nt: TGTGCCAGCAGGGACTTGAACACTGAAGCTTTCTTT; v_gene: TRBV19; j_gene: TRBJ1-1; abundance: NA; d_gene: NA
CDR3aa: CATSPWTGNQPQHF; CDR3nt: TGTGCCACCAGCCCGTGGACAGGCAATCAGCCCCAGCATTTT; v_gene: TRBV15; j_gene: TRBJ1-5; abundance: NA; d_gene: NA
CDR3aa: CASSEAQGNTEAFF; CDR3nt: TGTGCCAGCAGTGAAGCCCAGGGGAACACTGAAGCTTTCTTT; v_gene: TRBV2; j_gene: TRBJ1-1; abundance: NA; d_gene: NA
CDR3aa: CASSPNLFGLEGKNSPLHF; CDR3nt: TGCGCCAGCAGCCCTAATCTTTTTGGACTCGAAGGAAAAAATTCACCCCTCCACTTT; v_gene: TRBV4-1; j_gene: TRBJ1-6; abundance: NA; d_gene: NA
CDR3aa: CSVDGQGAGGYTF; CDR3nt: TGCAGCGTTGACGGACAGGGGGCGGGTGGCTACACCTTC; v_gene: TRBV29-1; j_gene: TRBJ1-2; abundance: NA; d_gene: TRBD1
CDR3aa: CASSLGLGVDYEQYF; CDR3nt: TGTGCCAGCAGCTTGGGGTTGGGAGTAGACTACGAGCAGTACTTC; v_gene: TRBV11-2; j_gene: TRBJ2-7; abundance: NA; d_gene: NA
CDR3aa: CASKSWTGDGQPQHF; CDR3nt: TGTGCCAGTAAATCCTGGACAGGGGACGGTCAGCCCCAGCATTTT; v_gene: TRBV19; j_gene: TRBJ1-5; abundance: NA; d_gene: TRBD1
CDR3aa: CASSYRRDRESYGYTF; CDR3nt: TGTGCCAGCAGTTACCGACGGGACAGGGAGAGCTATGGCTACACCTTC; v_gene: TRBV6-2/TRBV6-3; j_gene: TRBJ1-2; abundance: NA; d_gene: TRBD1
CDR3aa: CASSPGTSGIGRRYEQYF; CDR3nt: TGTGCCAGCAGTCCTGGGACTAGCGGGATCGGCCGTAGGTACGAGCAGTACTTC; v_gene: TRBV7-2; j_gene: TRBJ2-7; abundance: NA; d_gene: TRBD2
CDR3aa: CASSQDPGQLYGYTF; CDR3nt: TGTGCCAGCAGCCAAGATCCCGGACAGCTCTATGGCTACACCTTC; v_gene: TRBV3-1/TRBV3-2; j_gene: TRBJ1-2; abundance: NA; d_gene: NA
CDR3aa: CATSRDLKSPGNTIYF; CDR3nt: TGTGCCACCAGCAGAGACCTAAAAAGCCCTGGAAACACCATATATTTT; v_gene: TRBV15; j_gene: TRBJ1-3; abundance: NA; d_gene: NA
CDR3aa: CASTGMGSNQPQHF; CDR3nt: TGTGCCAGTACAGGGATGGGGAGCAATCAGCCCCAGCATTTT; v_gene: TRBV19; j_gene: TRBJ1-5; abundance: NA; d_gene: NA
CDR3aa: CASSSDRGYEQFF; CDR3nt: TGTGCCAGCAGTTCGGACAGGGGCTATGAGCAGTTCTTC; v_gene: TRBV6-2/TRBV6-3; j_gene: TRBJ2-1; abundance: few; d_gene: TRBD1
CDR3aa: CATFGTPMEKLFF; CDR3nt: TGTGCCACCTTCGGGACACCTATGGAGAAACTGTTTTTT; v_gene: TRBV19; j_gene: TRBJ1-4; abundance: NA; d_gene: NA
CDR3aa: CASSPTGESEKKLFF; CDR3nt: TGTGCCAGCAGTCCGACAGGGGAGTCAGAGAAAAAACTGTTTTTT; v_gene: TRBV6-2/TRBV6-3; j_gene: TRBJ1-4; abundance: few; d_gene: TRBD1
CDR3aa: CASSEDPLGGLAVNNEQFF; CDR3nt: TGTGCCAGCAGTGAAGATCCCTTAGGTGGACTAGCGGTCAACAATGAGCAGTTCTTC; v_gene: TRBV6-1; j_gene: TRBJ2-1; abundance: once; d_gene: TRBD2
CDR3aa: CASSIRGQEYF; CDR3nt: TGTGCCAGTAGTATCCGAGGGCAGGAGTATTTT; v_gene: TRBV19; j_gene: TRBJ2-3; abundance: NA; d_gene: NA
CDR3aa: CASTSHIWGTYEQYF; CDR3nt: TGTGCCAGCACCTCTCATATCTGGGGGACTTACGAGCAGTACTTC; v_gene: TRBV6-5; j_gene: TRBJ2-7; abundance: few; d_gene: NA
CDR3aa: CASSQGKYGLTNTEAFF; CDR3nt: TGCGCCAGCAGCCAAGGAAAGTATGGCCTCACGAACACTGAAGCTTTCTTT; v_gene: TRBV4-1; j_gene: TRBJ1-1; abundance: NA; d_gene: NA
CDR3aa: CASSFTGRGYTF; CDR3nt: TGTGCCAGCAGTTTTACAGGGCGAGGCTACACCTTC; v_gene: TRBV6-5; j_gene: TRBJ1-2; abundance: NA; d_gene: NA
CDR3aa: CASSVGQGGETQYF; CDR3nt: TGTGCCAGCAGCGTAGGACAGGGGGGAGAGACCCAGTACTTC; v_gene: TRBV9; j_gene: TRBJ2-5; abundance: NA; d_gene: TRBD1
CDR3aa: CSARTGVNTEAFF; CDR3nt: TGCAGCGCTAGGACAGGGGTTAACACTGAAGCTTTCTTT; v_gene: TRBV29-1; j_gene: TRBJ1-1; abundance: NA; d_gene: TRBD1
CDR3aa: CASSSRQGVGYGYTF; CDR3nt: TGTGCCAGCAGCTCCCGGCAGGGGGTAGGATATGGCTACACCTTC; v_gene: TRBV5-6; j_gene: TRBJ1-2; abundance: NA; d_gene: TRBD1
CDR3aa: CASGLGGWEQFF; CDR3nt: TGTGCTAGTGGTTTGGGGGGCTGGGAGCAGTTCTTC; v_gene: TRBV12-5; j_gene: TRBJ2-1; abundance: NA; d_gene: NA
CDR3aa: CASSWGVENEQFF; CDR3nt: TGTGCCAGCTCATGGGGGGTGGAGAACGAGCAGTTCTTC; v_gene: TRBV18; j_gene: TRBJ2-1; abundance: NA; d_gene: NA
CDR3aa: CASSPRGTSDETQYF; CDR3nt: TGTGCCAGCAGCCCCCGGGGCACTAGCGATGAGACCCAGTACTTC; v_gene: TRBV7-2; j_gene: TRBJ2-5; abundance: NA; d_gene: TRBD2
CDR3aa: CASSLLQGMDTQYF; CDR3nt: TGTGCCAGCAGCTTATTACAGGGGATGGATACGCAGTATTTT; v_gene: TRBV5-4; j_gene: TRBJ2-3; abundance: NA; d_gene: TRBD1
CDR3aa: CASSGSQRGSLDNEQFF; CDR3nt: TGCGCCAGCAGCGGGAGCCAGCGGGGGTCCCTCGACAATGAGCAGTTCTTC; v_gene: TRBV5-1; j_gene: TRBJ2-1; abundance: NA; d_gene: TRBD2
CDR3aa: CASSPKPSGPNTGELFF; CDR3nt: TGTGCCAGCTCACCCAAGCCCAGCGGGCCGAACACCGGGGAGCTGTTTTTT; v_gene: TRBV18; j_gene: TRBJ2-2; abundance: NA; d_gene: NA
CDR3aa: CASRKGTALNEKLFF; CDR3nt: TGTGCCAGCAGAAAGGGGACAGCACTAAATGAAAAACTGTTTTTT; v_gene: TRBV6-6; j_gene: TRBJ1-4; abundance: NA; d_gene: TRBD1
CDR3aa: CASSQAGTGNTIYF; CDR3nt: TGTGCCAGCAGCCAAGCAGGGACTGGAAACACCATATATTTT; v_gene: TRBV14; j_gene: TRBJ1-3; abundance: NA; d_gene: NA